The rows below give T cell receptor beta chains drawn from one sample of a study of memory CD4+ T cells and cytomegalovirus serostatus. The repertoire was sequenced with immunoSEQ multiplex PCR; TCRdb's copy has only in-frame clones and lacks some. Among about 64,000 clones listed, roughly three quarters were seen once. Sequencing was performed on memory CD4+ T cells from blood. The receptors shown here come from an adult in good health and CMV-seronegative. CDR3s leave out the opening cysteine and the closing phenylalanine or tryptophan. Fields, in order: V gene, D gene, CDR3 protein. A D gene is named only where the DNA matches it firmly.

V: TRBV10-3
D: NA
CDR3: AISGGAGELF

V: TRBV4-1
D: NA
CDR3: ASSQGVGGTMNTEAF

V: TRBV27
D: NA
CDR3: ASSAYDPYEQY

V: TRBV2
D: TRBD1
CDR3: ASRRTGLTTSYNSPLH

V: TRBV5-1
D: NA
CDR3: ASSLDSNQPQH

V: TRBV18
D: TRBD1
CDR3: ASSPVPQGAGTEAF

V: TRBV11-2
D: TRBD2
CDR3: ASSLRRYSGSGSYNEQF

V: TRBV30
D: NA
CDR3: AWSTLGTGYGYT

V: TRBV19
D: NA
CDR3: ASSIIGVGNTEAF

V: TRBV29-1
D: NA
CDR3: SVSPGGRDYGYT

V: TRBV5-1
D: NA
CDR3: ASSSTTGYNSPLH

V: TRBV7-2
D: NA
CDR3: ASSERRNTEAF

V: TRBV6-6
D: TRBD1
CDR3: AIFRQGGGNTIY

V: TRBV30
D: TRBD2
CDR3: ARLAGGPAGELF

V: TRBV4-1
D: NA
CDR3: ASSQVDMGFYNSPLH

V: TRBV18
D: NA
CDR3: ASSPRVAVYNEQF

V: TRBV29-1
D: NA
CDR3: SVDATAFTGYT

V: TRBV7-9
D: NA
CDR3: ASRRTADQPQH

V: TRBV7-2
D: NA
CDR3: ASSFGLFNQPQH

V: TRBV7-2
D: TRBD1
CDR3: ASSPGQGAFEKLF

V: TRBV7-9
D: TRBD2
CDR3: ASSLGLAGVETQY

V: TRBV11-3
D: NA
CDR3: ASRTLKKYRAQPQH

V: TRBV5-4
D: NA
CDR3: ASSPDKNYGYT

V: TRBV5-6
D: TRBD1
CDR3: ASSSQGFNQPQH

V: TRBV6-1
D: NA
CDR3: ASSEFSGELF

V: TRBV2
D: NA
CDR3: ASVQGQTYEQY

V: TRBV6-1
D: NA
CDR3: ASSEEKGGYYEQY

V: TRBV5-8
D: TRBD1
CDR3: ASSRIRQGIKQY

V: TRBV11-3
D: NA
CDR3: ASSFFDDSGAF

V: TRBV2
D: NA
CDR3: ASMSLLETQY

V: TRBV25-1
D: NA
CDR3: ASERGAEAF

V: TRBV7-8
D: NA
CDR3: ASSELPSRGYT

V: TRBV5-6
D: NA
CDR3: ASSPPLNSYEQY

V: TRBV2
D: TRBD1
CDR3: ASSAQGAEVEKLF

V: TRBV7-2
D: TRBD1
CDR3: ASSFQGGDYGYT

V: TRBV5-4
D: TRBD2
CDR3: ASSRTPGLAGGVGTDTQY

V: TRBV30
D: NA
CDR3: AWGEGTGNTIY

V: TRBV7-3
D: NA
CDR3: ASSPHKGGDIQY